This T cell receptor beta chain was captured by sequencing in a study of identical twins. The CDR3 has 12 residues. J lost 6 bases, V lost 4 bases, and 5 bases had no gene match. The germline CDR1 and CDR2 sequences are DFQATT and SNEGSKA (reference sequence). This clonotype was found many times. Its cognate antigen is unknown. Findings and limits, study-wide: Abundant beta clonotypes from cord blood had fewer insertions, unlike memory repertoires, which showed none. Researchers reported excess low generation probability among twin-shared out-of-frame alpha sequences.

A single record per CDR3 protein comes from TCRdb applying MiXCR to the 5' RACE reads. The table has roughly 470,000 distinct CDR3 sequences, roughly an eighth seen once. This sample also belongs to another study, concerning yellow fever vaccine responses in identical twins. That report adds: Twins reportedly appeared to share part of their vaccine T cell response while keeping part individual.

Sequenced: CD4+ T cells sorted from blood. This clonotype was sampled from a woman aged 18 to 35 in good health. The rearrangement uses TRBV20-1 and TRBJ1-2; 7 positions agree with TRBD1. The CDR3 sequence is CSATPTGHGYTF. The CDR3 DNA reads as TGCAGTGCTACCCCGACAGGGCATGGCTACACCTTC.